A single sample gave rise to the 25 T cell receptor beta chains below, sequenced in a study of radiation and T cells in renal cell carcinoma. Indicated time point: baseline pretreatment blood. The sample's treatment: 15 Gy SBRT to primary tumor, nephrectomy 4 weeks later. The protocol was immunoSEQ multiplex PCR, while the TCRdb copy is restricted to in-frame clones and leaves out a portion. The repertoire has 45,000 or so clones, roughly 84% of them found once; the top ten carry 31%. The starting material was blood, obtained from a patient whose treatment included radiotherapy and nephrectomy. The source is a woman aged 70 to 79 with renal cell carcinoma.

This clone has only one observation. The V gene is TRBV6-5, the J gene TRBJ1-2; TRBD1 matches 8 bases. This CDR3 has 13 amino acids. V was pared by 6 bases and J by 6 bases, with 6 bases of the junction left unmatched. Germline loops: CDR1 MNHEY, CDR2 SVGAGI. This CDR3 reads CASSPQGADGYTF. The CDR3 DNA is TGTGCCAGCAGCCCCCAGGGGGCAGATGGCTACACCTTC.

The CDR3 spells CASSMTGASSTDTQYF. CDR3 nucleotide sequence: TGTGCCAGTAGTATGACAGGGGCCTCTAGCACAGATACGCAGTATTTT. The chain employs TRBV19 and TRBJ2-3, with 8 bases fitting TRBD1. CDR3 length: 16 amino acids. V trimming: 3 bases; J trimming: 0 bases; junction bases outside the gene matches: 5. The germline V gene has CDR1 LNHDA and CDR2 SQIVND (reference sequence).

CDR3 residues: CASSPGALGGSTEAFF. For the CDR3, the DNA is TGTGCCAGCAGTCCCGGAGCCCTCGGGGGAAGCACTGAAGCTTTCTTT. The chain couples TRBV27 to TRBJ1-1; a weak D match, TRBD1 (5 bases). Germline V gene lookup returns CDR1 MNHEY and CDR2 SMNVEV (reference sequence). V dropped 5 bases and J dropped 4 bases, with 20 bases sitting between them. The CDR3 covers 16 residues.

V usage is TRBV6-6 and J usage is TRBJ2-2; D not certain. CDR1 is MNHNY and CDR2 is SVGAGI in the germline V gene (reference sequence). V was trimmed by 2 bases and J by 1 base, leaving 11 bases between them. The CDR3 consists of 16 residues. The CDR3 loop is CASSYLTLMNTGELFF. The CDR3 nucleotides read TGTGCCAGCAGTTACCTAACTCTTATGAACACCGGGGAGCTGTTTTTT.

This clone occurred once. The J gene is TRBJ2-1, the V gene TRBV28; no clear D gene. Per germline, CDR1 MDHEN and CDR2 SYDVKM. V lost 5 bases to trimming and J lost 0 bases, with 26 bases between them. CDR3 length: 20 residues. CDR3 amino acids: CASSPIYLVDGWGSYNEQFF. The CDR3 DNA sequence: TGTGCCAGCAGTCCGATATATTTGGTTGATGGCTGGGGCTCCTACAATGAGCAGTTCTTC.

The chain has TRBV5-4 and TRBJ1-4; possible D gene TRBD1, 5 bases. V dropped 4 bases and J dropped 4 bases, with 11 bases sitting between them. The germline V gene encodes CDR1 SGHNT and CDR2 YYREEE (reference sequence). The CDR3 consists of 14 residues. The CDR3 DNA follows: TGTGCCAGCAGCCGCGGGGGGATTAATGAAAAACTGTTTTTT. As protein: CASSRGGINEKLFF. The complete variable domain, with remaining parts taken from reference TRBV5-4 and TRBJ1-4, reads ETGVTQSPTHLIKTRGQQVTLRCSSQSGHNTVSWYQQALGQGPQFIFQYYREEENGRGNFPPRFSGLQFPNYSSELNVNALELDDSALYLCASSRGGINEKLFFGSGTQLSVL.

V usage is TRBV5-1 and J usage is TRBJ1-1, with unresolved D. Germline V gene data show CDR1 as SGHRS and CDR2 as YFSETQ. V was shortened by 4 bases and J by 5 bases, with 12 bases between the two germline ends. The CDR3 covers 13 residues. In nucleotides, the CDR3 is TGCGCCAGCAGCCTGCTTGCGTCTACTGAAGCTTTCTTT. As protein: CASSLLASTEAFF.

This chain uses TRBV10-3 with TRBJ2-5; perhaps TRBD2 as D (5 bases). Trimming removed 11 bases from V and 2 bases from J, with 15 bases in between. CDR3 size: 13 residues. Germline assignment: CDR1 ENHRY and CDR2 SYGVKD. The CDR3 loop is CASNPDSQETQYF. The DNA of the CDR3 is TGTGCCTCTAATCCGGACTCTCAAGAGACCCAGTACTTC.

The rearrangement joins TRBV5-6 to TRBJ2-5, with TRBD1 matching over 8 bases. Germline-derived CDR1 and CDR2 are SGHDT and YYEEEE. This CDR3 region has 15 residues. The V segment lost 6 bases and the J segment 4 bases; nucleotides outside the gene matches: 11. As DNA, the CDR3 is TGTGCCAGCATCATACAGGGGGAGGAGGTAGAGACCCAGTACTTC. It codes for CASIIQGEEVETQYF.

V usage is TRBV4-1 and J usage is TRBJ1-5; D not resolved. This CDR3 has 16 amino acids. Germline assignment: CDR1 MGHRA and CDR2 YSYEKL. V was clipped by 0 bases and J by 6 bases, with 15 bases between them. The CDR3 loop is CASSQEMGSVSQPQHF. The CDR3 region has the DNA TGCGCCAGCAGCCAAGAAATGGGCTCTGTTAGTCAGCCCCAGCATTTT.

The chain couples TRBV29-1 to TRBJ1-2, with a possible D match to TRBD1 (5 bases). From germline, CDR1 is SQVTM and CDR2 ANQGSEA. The V and J ends lost 0 bases and 4 bases respectively, with 15 bases between them. The CDR3 sequence is 15 residues long. CDR3 residues: CSVEDPRELFYGYTF. The CDR3 DNA reads as TGCAGCGTTGAAGATCCCAGGGAGTTGTTCTATGGCTACACCTTC.

This clone appeared a few times. V usage is TRBV15 and J usage is TRBJ1-4, with TRBD1 identical over 7 bases. Germline loops: CDR1 LNHNV, CDR2 YYDKDF (reference sequence). V dropped 11 bases and J dropped 0; count of bases not matched to a gene: 12. The CDR3 has 16 amino acids. The CDR3: CASSQGQGATNEKLFF. Written as DNA, the CDR3 is TGTGCCTCATCTCAGGGGCAGGGGGCAACTAATGAAAAACTGTTTTTT.

The rearrangement links TRBV30 to TRBJ1-1, with 8 bases identical to TRBD1. Per the germline V gene, CDR1 is GTSNPN and CDR2 is SVGIG (reference sequence). The CDR3 loop spans 13 amino acids. V shed 5 bases and J 1 base; nucleotides not matched to a gene: 3. This chain's CDR3 is CAWRDRGNTEAFF. CDR3 DNA sequence: TGTGCCTGGCGCGACAGGGGGAACACTGAAGCTTTCTTT.

This clone appeared a few times. The chain recombines TRBV7-8 with TRBJ1-1; D gene ambiguous. CDR1 SGHVS and CDR2 FQNEAQ come from the germline V gene. Between the trimmed V and J ends, which lost 3 bases and 3 bases, there was a span of 8 bases. The CDR3 spans 13 residues. This CDR3 is CASSFSQDTEAFF. The CDR3 DNA reads TGTGCCAGCAGCTTTTCCCAGGACACTGAAGCTTTCTTT.

V usage is TRBV4-2 and J usage is TRBJ2-7; 9 nucleotides line up with TRBD1. Germline CDR1 reads LGHNA; CDR2 reads YNFKEQ. Trimming cost V 1 base and J 7 bases; bases outside gene matches: 11. The CDR3 contains 16 residues. CDR3 protein: CASSQGSGTGGLEQYF. In nucleotides, the CDR3 is TGTGCCAGCAGCCAAGGATCCGGAACAGGGGGCTTGGAGCAGTACTTC.

This clone was picked up a small number of times. The V and J genes are TRBV6-6 and TRBJ2-2; 12 bases are shared with TRBD2. The V and J ends lost 5 bases and 7 bases, in that order; junction bases with no gene match: 8. The CDR3 is made up of 16 amino acids. Germline CDR1 MNHNY, CDR2 SVGAGI (reference sequence). The CDR3 nucleotides read TGTGCCAGCAGTGCCCTAGCGGGGGGGCCAGGCGGGGAGCTGTTTTTT. Translating gives CASSALAGGPGGELFF.

The chain recombines TRBV9 with TRBJ2-4; TRBD1 matches at 11 bases. The V gene's germline CDR1 is SGDLS and CDR2 YYNGEE. The CDR3 has 16 amino acids. Trimming at V came to 0 bases and at J to 8 bases, leaving 7 bases not matched to a gene. The DNA for the CDR3 is TGTGCCAGCAGCGTAGGGACAGGGGGCGTTCAGGACATTCAGTACTTC. Its protein product is CASSVGTGGVQDIQYF.

This clone was counted between two and nine times. The V call is TRBV20-1, the J call TRBJ1-2; D is uncertain. CDR1 and CDR2 (germline): DFQATT, SNEGSKA (reference sequence). The CDR3 sequence is 11 residues long. V was shortened by 5 bases and J by 7 bases, with 11 bases between the two germline ends. The CDR3 DNA follows: TGCAGTGCTCGTGAGCCCGGTGGCTACACCTTC. Amino acids: CSAREPGGYTF.

V gene TRBV7-2 combines with J gene TRBJ2-5; no firm D call. The CDR3 has 18 amino acids. Germline CDR1 is SGHTA and CDR2 is FQGNSA. Deletions cut 1 base from V and 5 bases from J, with 23 bases between. This CDR3 is CASSLVPPGPLIRETQYF. The DNA for the CDR3 is TGTGCCAGCAGCTTAGTCCCCCCCGGGCCACTCATTCGGGAGACCCAGTACTTC.

Only one count was recorded for this clone. This chain connects TRBV7-9 to TRBJ2-7; 7 bases fit TRBD2. The CDR3 covers 13 residues. CDR1 and CDR2 (germline): SEHNR, FQNEAQ (reference sequence). J lost 4 bases, V lost 5 bases, and 5 bases had no gene match. This chain's CDR3 is CASSTGTTYEQYF. The DNA of the CDR3 is TGTGCCAGCAGCACCGGGACTACTTACGAGCAGTACTTC. Supplemented by reference TRBV7-9 and TRBJ2-7, the full variable domain reads DTGVSQNPRHKITKRGQNVTFRCDPISEHNRLYWYRQTLGQGPEFLTYFQNEAQLEKSRLLSDRFSAERPKGSFSTLEIQRTEQGDSAMYLCASSTGTTYEQYFGPGTRLTVT.

V is TRBV5-1 and J is TRBJ2-5; a weak D match, TRBD1 (6 bases). Per the germline V gene, CDR1 is SGHRS and CDR2 is YFSETQ. V was trimmed by 0 bases and J by 3 bases, leaving 9 bases between them. This CDR3 is 14 amino acids long. The CDR3 DNA sequence: TGCGCCAGCAGCTTGGAGACAGGAAAAGAGACCCAGTACTTC. It yields the protein CASSLETGKETQYF.

The chain couples TRBV7-2 to TRBJ1-2, with 10 bases matching TRBD1. The CDR3 has 14 amino acids. With 6 bases clipped from V and 5 bases from J, the junction kept 6 bases outside the gene matches. Germline values: CDR1 SGHTA, CDR2 FQGNSA. The CDR3 nucleotides are TGTGCCAGCAGACGGACAGGGGGGGAGTATGGCTACACCTTC. Protein product: CASRRTGGEYGYTF.

V usage is TRBV30 and J usage is TRBJ1-5; D is unresolved. V gave up 3 bases and J gave up 0 bases, with 6 bases separating them. Per the germline V gene, CDR1 is GTSNPN and CDR2 is SVGIG (reference sequence). The CDR3 contains 13 residues. In DNA form, the CDR3 reads TGTGCCTGGAGCCGAATTAGCAATCAGCCCCAGCATTTT. This translates into CAWSRISNQPQHF.

This chain connects TRBV5-5 to TRBJ2-7; 7 positions agree with TRBD1. Germline values: CDR1 SGHKS, CDR2 YYEKEE (reference sequence). CDR3 length: 17 residues. The V and J ends lost 0 bases and 0 bases, in that order; junction bases with no gene match: 9. The CDR3 region is CASSLVGTARSSYEQYF. The CDR3 DNA reads as TGTGCCAGCAGCTTGGTGGGGACAGCTAGGAGCTCCTACGAGCAGTACTTC.

V and J are TRBV6-1 and TRBJ1-1; perhaps TRBD1 as D (5 bases). Trimming removed 3 bases from V and 7 bases from J, with 15 bases in between. The CDR3 is 14 amino acids. CDR1 MNHNS and CDR2 SASEGT come from the germline V gene. DNA for the CDR3: TGTGCCAGCAGTGATGGGACGGCCTACTATGAAGCTTTCTTT. This gives the protein CASSDGTAYYEAFF.